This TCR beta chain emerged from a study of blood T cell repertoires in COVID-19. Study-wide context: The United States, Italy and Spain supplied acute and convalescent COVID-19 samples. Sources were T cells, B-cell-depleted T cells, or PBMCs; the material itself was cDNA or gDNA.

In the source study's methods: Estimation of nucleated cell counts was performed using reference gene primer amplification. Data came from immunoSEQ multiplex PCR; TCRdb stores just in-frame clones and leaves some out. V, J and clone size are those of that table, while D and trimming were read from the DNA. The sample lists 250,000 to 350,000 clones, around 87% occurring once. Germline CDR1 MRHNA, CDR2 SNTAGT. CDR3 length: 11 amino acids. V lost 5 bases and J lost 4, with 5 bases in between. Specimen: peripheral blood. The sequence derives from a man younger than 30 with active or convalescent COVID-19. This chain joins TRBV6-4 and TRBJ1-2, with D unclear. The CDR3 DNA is TGTGCCAGCAGTTTCCGCTATGGCTACACCTTC. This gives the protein CASSFRYGYTF.